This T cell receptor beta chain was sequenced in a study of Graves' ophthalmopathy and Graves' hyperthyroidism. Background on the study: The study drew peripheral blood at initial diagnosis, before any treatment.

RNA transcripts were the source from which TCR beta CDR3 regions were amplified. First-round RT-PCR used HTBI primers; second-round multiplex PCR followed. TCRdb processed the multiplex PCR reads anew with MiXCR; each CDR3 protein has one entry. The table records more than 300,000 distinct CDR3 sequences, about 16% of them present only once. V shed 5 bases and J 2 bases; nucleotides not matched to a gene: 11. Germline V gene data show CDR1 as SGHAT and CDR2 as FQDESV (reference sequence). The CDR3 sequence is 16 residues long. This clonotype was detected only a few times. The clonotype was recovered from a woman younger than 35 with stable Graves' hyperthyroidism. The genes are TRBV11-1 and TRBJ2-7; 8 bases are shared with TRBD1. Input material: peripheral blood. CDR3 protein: CASSPMPDRAPYEQYF. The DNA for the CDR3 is TGTGCCAGCAGCCCCATGCCGGACAGGGCACCCTACGAGCAGTACTTC.